This TCR beta chain is drawn from a study of cytomegalovirus exposure and HLA in healthy donors. Study-wide findings and caveats: It is likely that the observed cluster of highly shared sequence variants was a sequencing artifact. Most TCRs appeared rarely, but some public TCRs recurred in many donors. Later analysis demonstrated an association between a missense DCLRE1C variant and TCR beta V- and J-gene trimming.

CDR3 size: 14 residues. The germline V and J ends were trimmed by 0 bases and 6 bases, with 12 bases remaining between them. The germline gives CDR1 GTSNPN, CDR2 SVGIG (reference sequence). A word on this clone: Its antigen is not known.

Vbeta (60) and Jbeta (13) primers were used in the PCR. The authors' processing: Counted up in a later analysis, unique TCR beta chains came to about 80 million, with around 10 million shared. Sequencing used immunoSEQ multiplex PCR; TCRdb keeps in-frame clones, though not all of them. For V, J and clone size, that table is used; D and trimming come from the DNA. The data contain some 100,000 clones, roughly 76% of them seen just once; the ten biggest clones take up roughly 12%. V gene TRBV30 combines with J gene TRBJ2-1; the D gene is possibly TRBD1 (5 bases). Sequencing was performed on PBMCs. The origin of this receptor is a woman between 40 and 55 years old in good health and CMV-seropositive. Here the CDR3 reads CAWSVQAGFNEQFF. CDR3 sequence (DNA): TGTGCCTGGAGTGTACAGGCAGGGTTCAATGAGCAGTTCTTC.